The 10 T cell receptor beta chains listed next were all sequenced from one sample in a study of CD8+CD57+ T cells in acquired aplastic anemia. Profiles of TCR beta VDJ and CDR3 were generated from a genomic DNA template. One entry per CDR3 protein results from TCRdb running MiXCR on the reads. The data contain 200,000 to 250,000 distinct CDR3 sequences, around 60% of them singletons. The sample comprised sorted CD4+, CD8+, or CD8+CD57+ T cells (not recorded which) from PBMCs. The source is a human donor in good health.

This clonotype was seen only a few times. The DNA of the CDR3 is TGTGCCAGCAGGCGTACAGGCTACACCTTC. Its protein product is CASRRTGYTF. The chain combines TRBV12-3 or TRBV12-4 with TRBJ1-2; D remains unclear. This CDR3 has 10 amino acids. Trimming cost V 6 bases and J 8 bases, with 7 bases left between them.

This chain links TRBV7-8 with TRBJ2-7, with D perhaps TRBD1 (6 bases). Germline V gives CDR1 SGHVS, CDR2 FQNEAQ. V was clipped by 5 bases and J by 6 bases, with 14 bases between them. The CDR3 length is 13 residues. CDR3 in DNA: TGTGCCAGCAGCGTAAACAGGGTTGGCGAGCAGTACTTC. Its translation is CASSVNRVGEQYF.

V and J are TRBV7-2 and TRBJ1-2, with D perhaps matching TRBD1 (6 bases). The germline V and J ends were trimmed by 6 bases and 7 bases, with 18 bases remaining between them. The CDR3 runs to 14 residues. The germline V gene has CDR1 SGHTA and CDR2 FQGNSA. CDR3: CASSSPGGAAGYTF. CDR3 in DNA: TGTGCCAGCAGTTCTCCGGGGGGGGCAGCTGGCTACACCTTC.

The CDR3 reads CASSSPDGTNYGYTF. CDR3 DNA: TGTGCCAGCAGTTCACCGGACGGAACTAACTATGGCTACACCTTC. The chain has TRBV6-2 or TRBV6-3 and TRBJ1-2; D remains unclear. Looked up from germline, CDR1 is MNHEY and CDR2 is SVGEGT. The CDR3 covers 15 residues. V lost 4 bases, J lost 0 bases, and 12 bases lay in between.

This clonotype was recorded many times. The chain recombines TRBV19 with TRBJ2-5, with no clear D. The CDR3 consists of 15 residues. The V gene lost 5 bases and the J gene lost 3 bases, with 16 bases spanning the gap. Germline values: CDR1 LNHDA, CDR2 SQIVND (reference sequence). CDR3 protein: CASSLKVAGKETQYF. CDR3 coding DNA: TGTGCCAGTAGTCTGAAGGTGGCAGGTAAAGAGACCCAGTACTTC.

As concerns this clonotype: The junction does not match germline at one end; this may be a read error. The chain uses TRBV11-2 and TRBJ2-7; the match to TRBD1 covers 9 bases. CDR1 and CDR2 (germline): SGHAT, FQNNGV. The CDR3 totals 12 residues. The CDR3 DNA sequence: TGTGCCAGCAGCTTAACAGGGGGCGAGCAGTGCTTC. Its protein product is CASSLTGGEQCF.

The sample holds one count of this clonotype. The chain combines TRBV7-7 with TRBJ2-5; D may be TRBD1 (6 bases). Trimming removed 5 bases at V and 1 base at J, with 14 bases between. Looked up from germline, CDR1 is SSHAT and CDR2 is FNYEAQ (reference sequence). The CDR3 runs to 15 residues. This chain's CDR3 is CASSPRDTLQETQYF. DNA of the CDR3: TGTGCCAGCAGCCCGAGGGACACACTCCAAGAGACCCAGTACTTC.

This clonotype was recorded at least ten times. The genes are TRBV25-1 and TRBJ1-4; 8 nucleotides match TRBD1. The CDR3 covers 15 residues. After removal of 9 bases from V and 1 base from J, the junction contained 7 bases not matched to a gene. Germline CDR1 reads MGHDK; CDR2 reads SYGVNS. CDR3 in amino acids: CASTTGVGTNEKLFF. The CDR3 nucleotides read TGTGCCAGTACGACAGGGGTGGGAACTAATGAAAAACTGTTTTTT.

The rearrangement joins TRBV7-8 to TRBJ1-2; 7 bases are a match to TRBD1. V was clipped by 1 base and J by 6 bases; unmatched bases: 8. CDR3 length: 15 amino acids. Germline V lookup: CDR1 SGHVS, CDR2 FQNEAQ. The CDR3 loop reads CASSLEGRGRDGYTF. CDR3 DNA sequence: TGTGCCAGCAGCTTAGAAGGAAGGGGGCGAGATGGCTACACCTTC. Using reference TRBV7-8 and TRBJ1-2 for the parts outside the CDR3, the full variable domain is GAGVSQSPRYKVAKRGQDVALRCDPISGHVSLFWYQQALGQGPEFLTYFQNEAQLDKSGLPSDRFFAERPEGSVSTLKIQRTQQEDSAVYLCASSLEGRGRDGYTFGSGTRLTVV.

The chain uses TRBV11-2 and TRBJ2-5, with unresolved D. Trimming cost V 3 bases and J 2 bases, with 7 bases left between them. Germline V gene sequence: CDR1 SGHAT, CDR2 FQNNGV. This CDR3 region has 13 residues. In DNA form, the CDR3 reads TGTGCCAGCAGCTTTAAGCCGCAAGAGACCCAGTACTTC. This sequence encodes CASSFKPQETQYF.